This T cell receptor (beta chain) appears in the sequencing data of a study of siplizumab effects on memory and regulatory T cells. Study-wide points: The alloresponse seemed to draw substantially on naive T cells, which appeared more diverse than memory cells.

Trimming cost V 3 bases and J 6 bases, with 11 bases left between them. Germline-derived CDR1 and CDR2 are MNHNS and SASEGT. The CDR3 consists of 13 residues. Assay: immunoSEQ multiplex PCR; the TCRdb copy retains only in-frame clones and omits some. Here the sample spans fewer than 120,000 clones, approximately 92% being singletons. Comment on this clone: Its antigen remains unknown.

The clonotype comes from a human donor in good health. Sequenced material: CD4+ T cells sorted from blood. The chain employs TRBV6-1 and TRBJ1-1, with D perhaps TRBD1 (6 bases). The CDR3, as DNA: TGTGCCAGCAGTGATGCAGGGGTTTCTGAAGCTTTCTTT. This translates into CASSDAGVSEAFF.